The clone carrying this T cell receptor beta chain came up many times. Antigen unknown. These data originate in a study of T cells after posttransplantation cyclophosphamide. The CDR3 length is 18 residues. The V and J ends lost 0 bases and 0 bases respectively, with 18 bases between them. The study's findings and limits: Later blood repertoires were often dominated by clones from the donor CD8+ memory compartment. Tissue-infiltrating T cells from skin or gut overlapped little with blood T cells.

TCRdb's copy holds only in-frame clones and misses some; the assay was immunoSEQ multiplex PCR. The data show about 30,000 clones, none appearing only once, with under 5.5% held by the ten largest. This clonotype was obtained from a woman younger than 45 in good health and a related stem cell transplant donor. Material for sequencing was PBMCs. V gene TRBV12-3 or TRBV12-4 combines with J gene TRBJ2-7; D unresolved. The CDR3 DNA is TGTGCCAGCAGTTTAGCATGGGTTTGGTCAGGAAGCTCCTACGAGCAGTACTTC. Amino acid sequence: CASSLAWVWSGSSYEQYF.